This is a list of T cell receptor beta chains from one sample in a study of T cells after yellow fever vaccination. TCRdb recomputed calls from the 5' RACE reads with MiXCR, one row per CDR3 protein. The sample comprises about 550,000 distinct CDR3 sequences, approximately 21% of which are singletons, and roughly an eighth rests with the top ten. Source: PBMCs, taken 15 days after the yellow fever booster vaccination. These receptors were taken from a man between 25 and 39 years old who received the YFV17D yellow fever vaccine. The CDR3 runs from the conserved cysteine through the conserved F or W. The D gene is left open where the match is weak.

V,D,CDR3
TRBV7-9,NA,CAGERSTEAFF
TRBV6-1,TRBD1,CASGGEQGARQPQHF
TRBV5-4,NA,CASKGPGNRYNEQFF
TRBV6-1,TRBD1,CASSRTGVGYSPLHF
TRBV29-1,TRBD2,CSVDLSGGNTGELFF
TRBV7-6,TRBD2,CASSLMAGGTDTQYF
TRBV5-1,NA,CASSLSGENYNEQFF
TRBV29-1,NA,CSVVGTLSYEQYF
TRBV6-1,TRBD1,CASRTDRPRSPLHF
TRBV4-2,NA,CASSPVDRTQETQYF
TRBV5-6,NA,CASSLEYRETQYF
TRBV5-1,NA,CASSSSGGHYYEQYF
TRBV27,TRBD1,CASSLTGMGSETQYF
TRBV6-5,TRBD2,CASSYSLLGPSGRPDEQYF
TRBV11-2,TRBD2,CASTFPAGLASRATQYF
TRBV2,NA,CASSRSLNTGELFF
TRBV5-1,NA,CASSLESGRNTEAFF
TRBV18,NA,CASSPPWSLYNEQFF
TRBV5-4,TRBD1,CASSRRQGGYGYTF
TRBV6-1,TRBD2,CASSPGLVGEQFF
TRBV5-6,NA,CASSRRGLNYEQYF
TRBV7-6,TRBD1,CASSLKTGSGAYNEQFF
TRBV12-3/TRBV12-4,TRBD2,CASSLGLAGVGAYNEQFF
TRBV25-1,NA,CASSPREPGGWDREKLFF
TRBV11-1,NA,CASSGRRNEQFF
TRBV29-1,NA,CSAEWQLNTEAFF
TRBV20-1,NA,CSARDLVEDTQYF
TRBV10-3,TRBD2,CAISESTGLARSYNEQFF
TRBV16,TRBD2,CASSQSPPSGTYNEQFF
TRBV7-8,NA,CASSPRLMSSYNSPLHF
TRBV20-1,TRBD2,CSASTSADYEQYF
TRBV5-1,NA,CASSLEPRPAGNTIYF
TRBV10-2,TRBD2,CASRRLAGDFEQYF
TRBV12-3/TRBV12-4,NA,CASMGPGLMQFF
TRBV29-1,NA,CSVEVQATGEQYF
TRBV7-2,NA,CASLGGREQFF
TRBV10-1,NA,CASSSADNTGELFF
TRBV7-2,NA,CASSLGQADTQYF
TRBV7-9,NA,CASTLTSRGGKETQYF
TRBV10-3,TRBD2,CAISDASGMTGELFF
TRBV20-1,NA,CSARVDVPSSYNEQFF
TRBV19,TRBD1,CASSMFGTGRNFF
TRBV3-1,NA,CASSHGQRTDTQYF
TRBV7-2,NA,CASSFVGSINEQFF
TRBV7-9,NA,CASRDMRGRYGYTF
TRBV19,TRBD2,CASSTTSGRGEQYF
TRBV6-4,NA,CASSREGNTEAFF
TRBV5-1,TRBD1,CASSLAGTDTGELFF
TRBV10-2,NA,CASSESMGALTDTQYF
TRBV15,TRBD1,CATSKGGQGLSKNIQYF
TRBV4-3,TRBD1,CASSQDRVLSYEQYF
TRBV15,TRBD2,CATSRVPLSSGLAGQFF
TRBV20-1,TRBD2,CSARATGGLAGNGATQYF
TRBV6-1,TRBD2,CAIRDYNTGELFF
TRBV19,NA,CASSILDTQYF
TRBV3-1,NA,CASSQDLTASGNTIYF
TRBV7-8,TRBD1,CASSPTGGIGKLFF